This T cell receptor (beta chain) was profiled in a study of OX40 agonist ivuxolimab in advanced cancers. Looking at the study overall: Cancers in dose escalation were hepatocellular, melanoma, renal cell and head and neck. Earlier anti-PD-1, anti-PD-L1 or anti-CTLA-4 therapy was permitted; around 40% had received some. Study results and caveats: There were, on average, more expanded clones in CD8+ T cells than in CD4+.

CDR1 and CDR2 (germline): SGHDN, FVKESK. Trimming removed 4 bases at V and 5 bases at J, with 17 bases between. The CDR3 is 15 residues long. About this clone: The target antigen is unknown.

The data were produced by immunoSEQ multiplex PCR, yet TCRdb's version contains in-frame clones alone and is incomplete. The table shows roughly 82,000 clones, with around 89% occurring only once. This clonotype was obtained from an adult with an advanced solid tumor such as melanoma, head and neck, liver or kidney cancer. Sequencing used CD4+ or CD8+ T cells sorted from blood, obtained in a trial of the OX40 agonist ivuxolimab. The chain is built from TRBV14 and TRBJ2-5, with D possibly TRBD2 on 7 matching bases. The CDR3 coding sequence is TGTGCCAGCAGCCGTAGCAAGGGGGGAGGGGAGACCCAGTACTTC. Translated: CASSRSKGGGETQYF.